This TCR beta chain originates from a study of blood T cells in healthy people across ages. The use of a sample-barcoded 5' primer and a J-beta primer mix characterized a second PCR of about 6 to 12 cycles. In TCRdb, the 5' RACE reads were re-called with MiXCR into one record per CDR3 protein. The sample shows approximately 900,000 distinct CDR3 sequences, 45% to 50% of them seen only once. Trimming cost V 0 bases and J 1 base, with 12 bases left between them. Germline CDR1 MGHRA, CDR2 YSYEKL. This CDR3 comprises 16 residues. This rearrangement joins TRBV4-1 to TRBJ1-2, with D possibly TRBD1 on 5 matching bases. Sequenced sample: blood. This receptor was taken from a man aged 25-45 years in good health. The CDR3 spells CASSQEGGVINYGYTF. DNA of the CDR3: TGCGCCAGCAGCCAAGAGGGGGGGGTCATTAACTATGGCTACACCTTC.